The 29 T cell receptor beta chains in this list originate from one sample, sequenced in a study of cytomegalovirus exposure and HLA in healthy donors. Primers for the PCR totalled 60 Vbeta and 13 Jbeta. The method was immunoSEQ multiplex PCR; TCRdb's version includes in-frame clones alone and lacks a portion of them. The repertoire holds roughly 100,000 clones, with around 75% as singletons. The sample was PBMCs. These receptor sequences come from a man aged 35 to 55 in good health and CMV-seronegative.

CDR3 DNA sequence: TGTGCCAGCAGCGAAGACCCGGCGGGGGGGCTTACAGATACGCAGTATTTT. It translates to CASSEDPAGGLTDTQYF. The chain has TRBV9 and TRBJ2-3, with 9 bases lining up with TRBD2. This CDR3 has 17 amino acids. The V gene's germline CDR1 is SGDLS and CDR2 YYNGEE. After removal of 3 bases from V and 3 bases from J, the junction contained 11 bases not matched to a gene.

CDR3 in amino acids: CASSQPPGQVLGEQYF. The CDR3 bases are TGTGCCAGCAGCCAGCCCCCGGGACAGGTCCTTGGGGAGCAGTACTTC. The chain recombines TRBV4-2 with TRBJ2-7, with 8 bases fitting TRBD1. Germline V gene sequence: CDR1 LGHNA, CDR2 YNFKEQ. V lost 3 bases, J lost 7 bases, and 14 bases stayed unmatched. This CDR3 comprises 16 residues.

J is TRBJ1-1 and V is TRBV5-1; 10 bases fit TRBD1. CDR1 is SGHRS, CDR2 YFSETQ, per germline. The CDR3 runs to 15 residues. V lost 4 bases and J lost 5; bases outside the gene matches: 8. This CDR3 reads CASSLRDRGGTEAFF. The CDR3 DNA sequence: TGCGCCAGCAGCCTCCGGGACAGGGGAGGGACTGAAGCTTTCTTT.

This clone was counted once. The rearrangement uses TRBV6-5 and TRBJ2-7; tentative D call: TRBD2 (5 bases). The V end was cut by 7 bases, the J end by 2 bases, with 12 bases between. The CDR3 covers 13 residues. Germline CDR1 reads MNHEY; CDR2 reads SVGAGI. The CDR3 here is CASTGWRPYEQYF. The CDR3 DNA reads TGTGCCAGCACGGGCTGGAGGCCCTACGAGCAGTACTTC.

This chain links TRBV2 with TRBJ2-7; 9 positions match TRBD1. Unmatched junction bases numbered 3, after V lost 4 bases and J lost 5 bases. This CDR3 is built from 13 residues. The germline V gene has CDR1 SNHLY and CDR2 FYNNEI. CDR3 nucleotide sequence: TGTGCCAGCAGTGGTACAGGGGGCGACGAGCAGTACTTC. Protein sequence: CASSGTGGDEQYF.

The rearrangement uses TRBV2 and TRBJ2-1, with 9 bases aligning to TRBD2. The CDR3 is 15 residues long. In germline, CDR1 is SNHLY, CDR2 FYNNEI. The trim removed 1 base at V and 7 bases at J, leaving 5 bases unmatched. The CDR3 loop is CASSEGGGAGNEQFF. In DNA form, the CDR3 reads TGTGCCAGCAGTGAAGGCGGGGGGGCTGGTAATGAGCAGTTCTTC.

This clone came up a few times. The rearrangement uses TRBV18 and TRBJ2-5, with D perhaps TRBD1 (6 bases). Trimming took 3 bases from V and 1 from J, leaving 21 bases between them. This CDR3 region has 18 residues. The germline V gene encodes CDR1 KGHSH and CDR2 LQKENI. CDR3 coding DNA: TGTGCCAGCTCACCCAATAGGGCCCAGGGGCCCCTCCAAGAGACCCAGTACTTC. Amino acid sequence: CASSPNRAQGPLQETQYF.

This clone was recorded once. The CDR3 sequence: CSVGAGERTDTQYF. The CDR3 DNA reads TGCAGCGTCGGTGCGGGAGAAAGGACAGATACGCAGTATTTT. The J gene is TRBJ2-3, the V gene TRBV29-1; TRBD2 matches at 7 bases. The CDR3 is 14 amino acids. Germline V gene sequence: CDR1 SQVTM, CDR2 ANQGSEA. V dropped 6 bases and J dropped 3; count of bases not matched to a gene: 9.

The genes are TRBV27 and TRBJ2-1; 12 positions agree with TRBD2. J was trimmed by 10 bases and V by 4 bases; bases with no gene match: 2. This CDR3 comprises 13 residues. From germline, CDR1 is MNHEY and CDR2 SMNVEV (reference sequence). As DNA, the CDR3 is TGTGCCAGCAGTTCCGGACTAGCGGGAGAGCAGTTCTTC. It specifies CASSSGLAGEQFF.

This clone has only a few counts. The rearrangement links TRBV4-3 to TRBJ1-1; maybe TRBD1 (5 bases). This CDR3 spans 15 amino acids. Trimming cost V 3 bases and J 4 bases, with 15 bases left between them. The germline CDR1 and CDR2 sequences are LGHNA and YSLEER. In DNA form, the CDR3 reads TGCGCCAGCAGCCATGCAGGGAGGGAGAGCACTGAAGCTTTCTTT. As protein: CASSHAGRESTEAFF.

Comment on this clone: At one boundary the junction diverges from the germline segment, which might be a read error. V and J are TRBV19 and TRBJ1-5, with 11 nucleotides matching TRBD1. This CDR3 contains 16 residues. CDR1 and CDR2 from the germline V gene are LNHDA and SQIVND (reference sequence). The CDR3: CASRIGDRGTHQPQHF. The CDR3 nucleotides read TGTGCCAGTAGGATAGGGGACAGGGGGACCCATCAGCCCCAGCATTTT.

The chain has TRBV7-2 and TRBJ2-4; TRBD1 aligns across 10 bases. The germline V gene encodes CDR1 SGHTA and CDR2 FQGNSA. V gave up 5 bases and J gave up 6 bases; unmatched junction bases: 4. CDR3 size: 14 residues. CDR3 loop: CASSTGQGRNIQYF. The CDR3 bases are TGTGCCAGCAGCACGGGACAGGGGAGAAACATTCAGTACTTC. The variable domain in full, completed from reference TRBV7-2 and TRBJ2-4, reads GAGVSQSPSNKVTEKGKDVELRCDPISGHTALYWYRQSLGQGLEFLIYFQGNSAPDKSGLPSDRFSAERTGGSVSTLTIQRTQQEDSAVYLCASSTGQGRNIQYFGAGTRLSVL.

The chain employs TRBV13 and TRBJ1-2; D is perhaps TRBD1 (5 bases). Trimming shortened V by 4 bases and J by 2 bases, and 11 bases separated the two germline ends. Germline CDR1 reads PRHDT; CDR2 reads FYEKMQ (reference sequence). This CDR3 spans 14 amino acids. The CDR3 bases are TGTGCCAGCAGCTCCCTGACAGCGAACTATGGCTACACCTTC. Amino acids: CASSSLTANYGYTF.

Of note for this clone: One end of the junction varies from germline; a read error may be responsible. The rearrangement joins TRBV11-3 to TRBJ2-7; TRBD1 matches 8 bases. This CDR3 region has 15 residues. Per the germline V gene, CDR1 is SGHNT and CDR2 is YENEEA. CDR3 region: CASSLVGQGAYGQYF. As DNA, the CDR3 is TGTGCCAGCAGCTTAGTGGGGCAGGGGGCCTACGGGCAGTACTTC.

This rearrangement joins TRBV30 to TRBJ1-3; D unresolved. CDR3 length: 14 amino acids. Germline CDR1 is GTSNPN and CDR2 is SVGIG (reference sequence). V was shortened by 1 base and J by 6 bases, with 13 bases between the two germline ends. The CDR3 nucleotides are TGTGCCTGGAGTGCAGCGGGCGAACTAAACACCATATATTTT. Its translation is CAWSAAGELNTIYF.

This clone appeared a few times. The rearrangement joins TRBV27 to TRBJ1-5; no firm D call. Trimming left V 2 bases short and J 0 bases short, with 11 bases between. This CDR3 comprises 16 residues. Looked up from germline, CDR1 is MNHEY and CDR2 is SMNVEV (reference sequence). As DNA, the CDR3 is TGTGCCAGCAGTTTAACCAACTTAGTTAGCAATCAGCCCCAGCATTTT. This gives the protein CASSLTNLVSNQPQHF.

This clone turned up a few times. This rearrangement joins TRBV7-6 to TRBJ2-1, with D possibly TRBD2 on 5 matching bases. Germline-derived CDR1 and CDR2 are SGHVS and FNYEAQ. The ends were cut back, 1 base at V and 6 bases at J, with 7 bases in the middle. This CDR3 spans 13 amino acids. CDR3 residues: CASSLGGGNEQFF. The CDR3 bases are TGTGCCAGCAGCTTAGGTGGAGGCAATGAGCAGTTCTTC.

The rearrangement links TRBV30 to TRBJ2-7, with a tentative D call TRBD2 (6 bases). Germline values: CDR1 GTSNPN, CDR2 SVGIG (reference sequence). The CDR3 length is 14 residues. V dropped 0 bases and J dropped 4 bases, with 13 bases sitting between them. CDR3 DNA sequence: TGTGCCTGGAGTGTGGGATCGGGGGTTTACGAGCAGTACTTC. It yields the protein CAWSVGSGVYEQYF.

The chain carries TRBV7-9 and TRBJ2-7; 8 bases are a match to TRBD1. CDR1 and CDR2 from the germline V gene are SEHNR and FQNEAQ (reference sequence). The CDR3 runs to 13 residues. V lost 4 bases and J lost 4; bases outside the gene matches: 3. The CDR3 sequence: CASSSGQVYEQYF. The CDR3 DNA follows: TGTGCCAGCAGCTCGGGACAGGTTTACGAGCAGTACTTC. The entire variable domain, with the rest obtained from reference TRBV7-9 and TRBJ2-7, is as follows: DTGVSQNPRHKITKRGQNVTFRCDPISEHNRLYWYRQTLGQGPEFLTYFQNEAQLEKSRLLSDRFSAERPKGSFSTLEIQRTEQGDSAMYLCASSSGQVYEQYFGPGTRLTVT.

The V and J genes are TRBV20-1 and TRBJ2-5; possible D gene TRBD2, 5 bases. V dropped 3 bases and J dropped 5 bases, with 7 bases sitting between them. Per the germline V gene, CDR1 is DFQATT and CDR2 is SNEGSKA (reference sequence). This CDR3 contains 11 residues. The CDR3 DNA is TGCAGTGCTAGTGGGGAGGAGACCCAGTACTTC. It translates to CSASGEETQYF.

V usage is TRBV30 and J usage is TRBJ1-2; the D is unclear. This CDR3 contains 12 residues. Germline V CDR1 and CDR2: GTSNPN, SVGIG (reference sequence). V lost 3 bases and J lost 5, with 10 bases in between. The CDR3 sequence is CAWSPPGYGYTF. DNA of the CDR3: TGTGCCTGGAGCCCCCCGGGATATGGCTACACCTTC. The complete variable domain, with remaining parts taken from reference TRBV30 and TRBJ1-2, reads SQTIHQWPATLVQPVGSPLSLECTVEGTSNPNLYWYRQAAGRGLQLLFYSVGIGQISSEVPQNLSASRPQDRQFILSSKKLLLSDSGFYLCAWSPPGYGYTFGSGTRLTVV.

This clone turned up a few times. CDR3 DNA sequence: TGTGCCAGCAGCCGGGATCAATACGAGCAGTACTTC. Its protein is CASSRDQYEQYF. The chain combines TRBV6-1 with TRBJ2-7, with D possibly being TRBD2 (5 bases). Germline V CDR1 and CDR2: MNHNS, SASEGT. The CDR3 covers 12 residues. V was clipped by 6 bases and J by 4 bases, with 10 bases between them.

V usage is TRBV28 and J usage is TRBJ1-1; D possibly corresponds to TRBD1 (6 bases). V was cut by 3 bases and J by 5 bases, with 13 bases left in between. The CDR3 contains 14 residues. Germline CDR1 is MDHEN and CDR2 is SYDVKM. The CDR3 DNA is TGTGCCAGCAGTTTCGTTGGGACACGGACTGAAGCTTTCTTT. This gives the protein CASSFVGTRTEAFF.

The table lists this clone with a few counts. V and J are TRBV5-6 and TRBJ1-2; TRBD1 matches at 8 bases. CDR3 length equals 14 residues. The germline V gene encodes CDR1 SGHDT and CDR2 YYEEEE. Unmatched junction bases numbered 4, after V lost 5 bases and J lost 1 base. As DNA, the CDR3 is TGTGCCAGCAGTCGGACAGGGAATAACTATGGCTACACCTTC. The encoded protein is CASSRTGNNYGYTF.

The chain has TRBV7-9 and TRBJ2-3; D is undetermined. The V end was cut by 8 bases, the J end by 1 base, with 16 bases between. The length of the CDR3 is 15 residues. Germline CDR1 and CDR2: SEHNR and FQNEAQ (reference sequence). Here the CDR3 reads CASGSTGLGTDTQYF. CDR3 sequence (DNA): TGTGCCAGCGGGTCAACTGGGCTGGGCACAGATACGCAGTATTTT.

This clone appeared a single time. This chain links TRBV29-1 with TRBJ1-1; no reliable D call. Germline lookup yields CDR1 SQVTM and CDR2 ANQGSEA. With 0 bases removed from V and 1 base from J, the gap between germline ends came to 6 bases. This CDR3 is built from 13 residues. The CDR3 region has the DNA TGCAGCGTTGAAGAGAGTCCGAACACTGAAGCTTTCTTT. This gives the protein CSVEESPNTEAFF.

There are a few counts of this clone. This sequence joins TRBV5-1 and TRBJ2-7; TRBD1 aligns across 8 bases. After removal of 4 bases from V and 6 bases from J, the junction contained 3 bases not matched to a gene. The CDR3 has 12 residues. Germline CDR1 is SGHRS and CDR2 is YFSETQ. CDR3 sequence: CASSQTGGEQYF. In DNA form, the CDR3 reads TGCGCCAGCAGCCAAACAGGGGGCGAGCAGTACTTC.

This clone came up once. This chain joins TRBV7-2 and TRBJ2-1, with D perhaps TRBD2 (5 bases). The CDR3 extends over 18 amino acids. Germline V gives CDR1 SGHTA, CDR2 FQGNSA. The V gene lost 6 bases and the J gene lost 0 bases, with 21 bases spanning the gap. The DNA for the CDR3 is TGTGCCAGCAGTCAGAAATTTGGTAGGGAGAGCTCCTACAATGAGCAGTTCTTC. Its translation is CASSQKFGRESSYNEQFF.

In this sample, this clone turned up a few times. Its ends do not fully match the called genes, so a read error is possible. V is TRBV7-9 and J is TRBJ1-1; D uncertain. The CDR3 runs 15 residues. CDR1 is SEHNR and CDR2 is FQNEAQ in the germline V gene (reference sequence). CDR3 nucleotide sequence: TGTTCCAGCAGCCCGAAGGAGAGGTTGAACACTGAAGCTTTCTTT. This encodes CSSSPKERLNTEAFF.